Listed below are T cell receptor beta chains from one sample, sequenced in a study of technical replicates of blood from a few donors. Libraries were prepared by immunoSEQ multiplex PCR; TCRdb keeps only in-frame clonotypes and omits some of them. Of roughly 60,000 clones listed, 70% to 90% are singletons. Input material: PBMCs. Receptor source: a human donor in good health. Some clones in this sample may be carry-over from other donors' samples. Each CDR3 is given with its conserved first and last residue. The order of the fields is CDR3 protein, CDR3 DNA, clone size, J gene, D gene, V gene. The D gene is left open where the match is weak. Only part of the rows carry a size: once, few, many, or a class if the clone is expanded.

CDR3 protein: CASSPDRNYGYTF; CDR3 DNA: TGTGCCAGCAGCCCCGACAGGAACTATGGCTACACCTTC; clone size: once; J gene: TRBJ1-2; D gene: .; V gene: TRBV5-5
CDR3 protein: CASSYGQGVPYEQYF; CDR3 DNA: TGTGCCAGCAGTTACGGGCAGGGGGTCCCCTACGAGCAGTACTTC; clone size: few; J gene: TRBJ2-7; D gene: TRBD1; V gene: TRBV6-5
CDR3 protein: CASSQQGTTEAFF; CDR3 DNA: TGTGCCAGCAGCCAACAGGGGACCACTGAAGCTTTCTTT; clone size: few; J gene: TRBJ1-1; D gene: TRBD1; V gene: TRBV7-3
CDR3 protein: CATSRGSQSNQPQHF; CDR3 DNA: TGTGCCACCAGCAGAGGTAGCCAGAGCAATCAGCCCCAGCATTTT; clone size: .; J gene: TRBJ1-5; D gene: .; V gene: TRBV15
CDR3 protein: CASSFQGGETQYF; CDR3 DNA: TGTGCCAGCAGTTTCCAGGGCGGAGAGACCCAGTACTTC; clone size: .; J gene: TRBJ2-5; D gene: .; V gene: TRBV6-6
CDR3 protein: CASSVSGGYNEQFF; CDR3 DNA: TGCGCCAGCAGCGTCAGCGGGGGTTACAATGAGCAGTTCTTC; clone size: .; J gene: TRBJ2-1; D gene: TRBD2; V gene: TRBV5-1
CDR3 protein: CASSYLLGRGELFF; CDR3 DNA: TGTGCCAGCAGTTATCTACTTGGTCGCGGGGAGCTGTTTTTT; clone size: once; J gene: TRBJ2-2; D gene: .; V gene: TRBV6-5
CDR3 protein: CASSEQGIYGYTF; CDR3 DNA: TGTGCCAGCTCAGAACAGGGAATCTATGGCTACACCTTC; clone size: .; J gene: TRBJ1-2; D gene: .; V gene: TRBV18
CDR3 protein: CAWSKTADTEAFF; CDR3 DNA: TGTGCCTGGAGTAAGACGGCGGACACTGAAGCTTTCTTT; clone size: .; J gene: TRBJ1-1; D gene: .; V gene: TRBV30
CDR3 protein: CASSSTGQNTEAFF; CDR3 DNA: TGTGCCAGCAGCTCGACTGGACAGAACACTGAAGCTTTCTTT; clone size: .; J gene: TRBJ1-1; D gene: .; V gene: TRBV7-2
CDR3 protein: CSVREGESYEQYF; CDR3 DNA: TGCAGCGTTAGGGAGGGGGAATCCTACGAGCAGTACTTC; clone size: .; J gene: TRBJ2-7; D gene: .; V gene: TRBV29-1
CDR3 protein: CASSQTRGGTEAFF; CDR3 DNA: TGTGCCAGCAGCCAAACTAGGGGAGGCACTGAAGCTTTCTTT; clone size: .; J gene: TRBJ1-1; D gene: .; V gene: TRBV7-8
CDR3 protein: CASSPGTNSETQYF; CDR3 DNA: TGTGCCAGCAGCCCAGGGACTAATTCGGAGACCCAGTACTTC; clone size: .; J gene: TRBJ2-5; D gene: TRBD2; V gene: TRBV7-3
CDR3 protein: CAWSEPGLAAFDPADTQYF; CDR3 DNA: TGTGCCTGGAGCGAGCCGGGACTAGCGGCCTTCGACCCCGCAGATACGCAGTATTTT; clone size: .; J gene: TRBJ2-3; D gene: TRBD2; V gene: TRBV30
CDR3 protein: CATSGTGGPGGYTF; CDR3 DNA: TGTGCCACCAGCGGTACAGGGGGCCCGGGGGGCTACACCTTC; clone size: .; J gene: TRBJ1-2; D gene: TRBD1; V gene: TRBV15
CDR3 protein: CAISESTGANQPQHF; CDR3 DNA: TGTGCCATCAGTGAGTCGACAGGGGCCAATCAGCCCCAGCATTTT; clone size: .; J gene: TRBJ1-5; D gene: TRBD1; V gene: TRBV10-3
CDR3 protein: CASSQEGTGFGELFF; CDR3 DNA: TGCGCCAGCAGCCAAGAGGGTACGGGATTCGGGGAGCTGTTTTTT; clone size: .; J gene: TRBJ2-2; D gene: .; V gene: TRBV4-1
CDR3 protein: CASTRLGGLAGVNEQFF; CDR3 DNA: TGTGCCAGCACCCGACTTGGGGGACTAGCGGGAGTCAATGAGCAGTTCTTC; clone size: .; J gene: TRBJ2-1; D gene: TRBD2; V gene: TRBV2
CDR3 protein: CASSFSGGVNEQFF; CDR3 DNA: TGTGCCAGCAGCTTTAGCGGGGGGGTAAATGAGCAGTTCTTC; clone size: .; J gene: TRBJ2-1; D gene: TRBD2; V gene: TRBV7-3
CDR3 protein: CASSLAGVLTEAFF; CDR3 DNA: TGTGCCAGCAGCTTAGCAGGGGTGTTGACTGAAGCTTTCTTT; clone size: .; J gene: TRBJ1-1; D gene: .; V gene: TRBV13
CDR3 protein: CASSAEAGEWETQYF; CDR3 DNA: TGTGCCAGCAGCGCCGAAGCGGGGGAGTGGGAGACCCAGTACTTC; clone size: .; J gene: TRBJ2-5; D gene: TRBD2; V gene: TRBV6-4
CDR3 protein: CASRRSGGPQETQYF; CDR3 DNA: TGTGCCAGCAGGAGGTCCGGGGGGCCGCAAGAGACCCAGTACTTC; clone size: .; J gene: TRBJ2-5; D gene: .; V gene: TRBV2
CDR3 protein: CSGGHRYEQYF; CDR3 DNA: TGCAGTGGTGGACATCGCTACGAGCAGTACTTC; clone size: .; J gene: TRBJ2-7; D gene: .; V gene: TRBV20-1
CDR3 protein: CASSFSGRFEDTQYF; CDR3 DNA: TGTGCCAGCAGTTTTAGCGGGAGATTCGAGGATACGCAGTATTTT; clone size: .; J gene: TRBJ2-3; D gene: TRBD2; V gene: TRBV6-1
CDR3 protein: CASGGVGETQYF; CDR3 DNA: TGTGCCAGCGGAGGGGTTGGGGAGACCCAGTACTTC; clone size: .; J gene: TRBJ2-5; D gene: .; V gene: TRBV2
CDR3 protein: CASSPGDLYEQYF; CDR3 DNA: TGCGCCAGCAGCCCGGGGGACCTCTACGAGCAGTACTTC; clone size: .; J gene: TRBJ2-7; D gene: .; V gene: TRBV5-1
CDR3 protein: CASSLGAGYTDSPLHF; CDR3 DNA: TGTGCCAGCAGCTTAGGCGCAGGGTATACGGATTCACCCCTCCACTTT; clone size: .; J gene: TRBJ1-6; D gene: .; V gene: TRBV7-9
CDR3 protein: CASSLSRGRQQFF; CDR3 DNA: TGTGCCAGCAGTTTATCTCGGGGGAGACAGCAGTTCTTC; clone size: few; J gene: TRBJ2-1; D gene: .; V gene: TRBV27
CDR3 protein: CASSERGTGGLNF; CDR3 DNA: TGTGCCAGCAGTGAAAGAGGGACAGGGGGCTTGAACTTC; clone size: once; J gene: TRBJ2-7; D gene: TRBD1; V gene: TRBV2
CDR3 protein: CASSLDGARRYQPQHF; CDR3 DNA: TGTGCCAGCAGCTTAGACGGAGCGCGTAGATACCAGCCCCAGCATTTT; clone size: .; J gene: TRBJ1-5; D gene: .; V gene: TRBV7-8
CDR3 protein: CASSPNSQGGRGYTF; CDR3 DNA: TGCGCCAGCAGCCCAAATTCCCAGGGAGGGCGAGGCTACACCTTC; clone size: .; J gene: TRBJ1-2; D gene: .; V gene: TRBV4-3
CDR3 protein: CASSKGSHGSSGNTIYF; CDR3 DNA: TGTGCCAGCAGCAAAGGGTCGCACGGGAGCTCTGGAAACACCATATATTTT; clone size: .; J gene: TRBJ1-3; D gene: .; V gene: TRBV21-1
CDR3 protein: CASSVGTGDEWETQYF; CDR3 DNA: TGCGCCAGCAGCGTAGGGACAGGGGATGAGTGGGAGACCCAGTACTTC; clone size: .; J gene: TRBJ2-5; D gene: TRBD1; V gene: TRBV4-3
CDR3 protein: CSAVVGYGYTF; CDR3 DNA: TGCAGTGCCGTGGTCGGCTATGGCTACACCTTC; clone size: .; J gene: TRBJ1-2; D gene: .; V gene: TRBV20-1
CDR3 protein: CSATSAGGYEQYF; CDR3 DNA: TGCAGCGCCACTAGCGCTGGGGGCTACGAGCAGTACTTC; clone size: .; J gene: TRBJ2-7; D gene: TRBD2; V gene: TRBV29-1
CDR3 protein: CASSGLAGDQTQYF; CDR3 DNA: TGTGCCAGCAGTGGGCTAGCGGGAGATCAGACGCAGTATTTT; clone size: few; J gene: TRBJ2-3; D gene: TRBD2; V gene: TRBV6-4